Below are 23 T cell receptor beta chains sequenced from a single sample in a study of blood T cell repertoires in COVID-19. The data were produced by immunoSEQ multiplex PCR, yet TCRdb's version contains in-frame clones alone and is incomplete. There are roughly 49,000 clones in the sample; about 88% occur only once, and 4.4% lies in the top ten. The sequencing input was peripheral blood. Every receptor here comes from a man aged 50-59 years with active COVID-19.

The chain employs TRBV12-3 or TRBV12-4 and TRBJ1-5, with 7 bases that match TRBD1. The CDR3 runs 13 residues. V was clipped by 6 bases and J by 6 bases; unmatched bases: 5. This chain's CDR3 is CASRARGLQPQHF. For the CDR3, the DNA is TGTGCCAGCAGGGCAAGGGGGCTTCAGCCCCAGCATTTT.

The chain combines TRBV18 with TRBJ2-5, with 10 bases fitting TRBD1. CDR3 length: 17 amino acids. The trim removed 2 bases at V and 5 bases at J, leaving 11 bases unmatched. CDR1 is KGHSH, CDR2 LQKENI, per germline. CDR3 sequence (DNA): TGTGCCAGCTCACCATTCGCGACAGGGGGCATTCTTGAGACCCAGTACTTC. Translated, it gives CASSPFATGGILETQYF.

This sequence joins TRBV4-3 and TRBJ1-2; 10 bases are a match to TRBD1. Germline CDR1 and CDR2: LGHNA and YSLEER. Losses at the gene ends were 4 bases for V and 6 bases for J; bases not matched to a gene: 2. The CDR3 totals 13 residues. The CDR3 spells CASSRQGADGYTF. The CDR3 DNA is TGCGCCAGCAGCCGACAGGGGGCTGATGGCTACACCTTC.

This chain connects TRBV7-2 to TRBJ2-3; the match to TRBD2 covers 11 bases. The CDR3 has 17 residues. From germline, CDR1 is SGHTA and CDR2 FQGNSA. The V segment lost 1 base and the J segment 3 bases; nucleotides outside the gene matches: 6. The CDR3 DNA sequence: TGTGCCAGCAGCTTAGATGCCCCTAGCGGGGGGACAGATACGCAGTATTTT. It codes for CASSLDAPSGGTDTQYF.

This clone was seen just once. V usage is TRBV19 and J usage is TRBJ2-7; a possible D gene is TRBD1 (6 bases). CDR1 LNHDA and CDR2 SQIVND come from the germline V gene (reference sequence). Trimming pared 5 bases from V and 7 bases from J, leaving 18 bases between. The CDR3 sequence is 14 residues long. CDR3 bases: TGTGCCAGTAGTCCTCCCCTAGGGGGTAGGGAGCAGTACTTC. This encodes CASSPPLGGREQYF.

The table lists this clone with a count of one. This chain links TRBV3-1 (or the pseudogene TRBV3-2) with TRBJ2-2, with 7 positions matching TRBD1. Unmatched junction bases numbered 8, after V lost 4 bases and J lost 6 bases. There are 15 residues in the CDR3. Germline V gene data show CDR1 as LGHDT and CDR2 as YNNKEL (reference sequence). This CDR3 is CASSRQGIYSGELFF. DNA for the CDR3: TGTGCCAGCAGCCGACAGGGTATATATTCCGGGGAGCTGTTTTTT.

The gene calls are TRBV6-5 and TRBJ2-7; 9 nucleotides align to TRBD1. Germline CDR1 MNHEY, CDR2 SVGAGI. With V trimmed by 4 bases and J by 3 bases, 4 bases remained unmatched. This CDR3 is built from 14 residues. The CDR3 DNA reads as TGTGCCAGCAGTTTGGGACAGGGAGTCTACGAGCAGTACTTC. This gives the protein CASSLGQGVYEQYF.

The chain recombines TRBV7-8 with TRBJ1-1; TRBD1 matches 7 bases. The length of the CDR3 is 17 residues. Germline assignment: CDR1 SGHVS and CDR2 FQNEAQ. V dropped 0 bases and J dropped 3; count of bases not matched to a gene: 10. The CDR3 spells CASSLAVARGLDTEAFF. The DNA of the CDR3 is TGTGCCAGCAGCTTAGCGGTAGCCAGGGGGTTGGACACTGAAGCTTTCTTT. The variable domain in full, with the rest retrieved from reference TRBV7-8 and TRBJ1-1, is GAGVSQSPRYKVAKRGQDVALRCDPISGHVSLFWYQQALGQGPEFLTYFQNEAQLDKSGLPSDRFFAERPEGSVSTLKIQRTQQEDSAVYLCASSLAVARGLDTEAFFGQGTRLTVV.

This clone appeared a single time. The gene calls are TRBV29-1 and TRBJ2-5; 7 bases are shared with TRBD1. The CDR3 is 12 amino acids. V trimming: 6 bases; J trimming: 3 bases; junction bases outside the gene matches: 4. In germline, CDR1 is SQVTM, CDR2 ANQGSEA. The CDR3 bases are TGCAGCGTAGGACAGGAGGAAGAGACCCAGTACTTC. It yields the protein CSVGQEEETQYF.

The rearrangement uses TRBV7-8 and TRBJ2-1; 11 bases agree with TRBD2. With 6 bases clipped from V and 2 bases from J, the junction kept 12 bases outside the gene matches. The CDR3 totals 18 residues. The germline V gene has CDR1 SGHVS and CDR2 FQNEAQ. DNA of the CDR3: TGTGCCAGCAGGATCTCCCCTAGCGGGGGGTTCACCTACAATGAGCAGTTCTTC. Its translation is CASRISPSGGFTYNEQFF.

The chain has TRBV7-9 and TRBJ1-2; D might be TRBD1 (5 bases). Germline V gene data show CDR1 as SEHNR and CDR2 as FQNEAQ (reference sequence). The V and J ends lost 4 bases and 5 bases respectively, with 14 bases between them. The CDR3 sequence is 14 residues long. In DNA form, the CDR3 reads TGTGCCAGCAGCTCCACGGGGGAAGGTTATGGCTACACCTTC. Amino acids: CASSSTGEGYGYTF.

Only one count was recorded for this clone. The V gene is TRBV12-3 or TRBV12-4, the J gene TRBJ2-2; D is undetermined. V was clipped by 6 bases and J by 7 bases, with 9 bases between them. The CDR3 contains 12 residues. The CDR3 sequence is CASSLRFGELFF. The CDR3 bases are TGTGCCAGCAGCCTTAGATTCGGGGAGCTGTTTTTT.

The chain uses TRBV18 and TRBJ2-3; 8 bases are a match to TRBD2. CDR3 length: 15 residues. V lost 2 bases and J lost 6; bases outside the gene matches: 7. The germline CDR1 and CDR2 sequences are KGHSH and LQKENI. This CDR3 reads CASSPMSSGQDTQYF. CDR3 sequence (DNA): TGTGCCAGCTCACCAATGTCTAGCGGGCAGGATACGCAGTATTTT.

The chain employs TRBV4-1 and TRBJ2-7; 7 bases line up with TRBD2. J was trimmed by 0 bases and V by 4 bases; bases with no gene match: 6. The CDR3 covers 15 residues. Germline V lookup: CDR1 MGHRA, CDR2 YSYEKL. CDR3 DNA sequence: TGCGCCAGCAGCCGGGAGGGATTCCTCTCCTACGAGCAGTACTTC. This gives the protein CASSREGFLSYEQYF.

The chain has TRBV19 and TRBJ1-5; no reliable D call. Trimming pared 3 bases from V and 0 bases from J, leaving 9 bases between. The CDR3 is 15 residues long. Germline V gene sequence: CDR1 LNHDA, CDR2 SQIVND (reference sequence). CDR3 region: CASSIPEYSNQPQHF. The DNA for the CDR3 is TGTGCCAGTAGTATCCCCGAGTATAGCAATCAGCCCCAGCATTTT.

This clone was found a few times. The rearrangement links TRBV6-6 to TRBJ1-1; 9 nucleotides align to TRBD1. CDR3 length: 13 residues. V lost 9 bases to trimming and J lost 10 bases; unmatched junction nucleotides: 12. The germline CDR1 and CDR2 sequences are MNHNY and SVGAGI (reference sequence). The DNA for the CDR3 is TGTGCCAGTTTCGAGACAGGGGGGCGTCGAGCTTTCTTT. Its translation: CASFETGGRRAFF.

The chain links TRBV19 to TRBJ1-3; tentatively, D is TRBD1 (5 bases). The CDR3 has 15 residues. Per germline, CDR1 LNHDA and CDR2 SQIVND (reference sequence). V was clipped by 4 bases and J by 0 bases, with 10 bases between them. DNA of the CDR3: TGTGCCAGTAGTAGAACAGGAAACTCTGGAAACACCATATATTTT. This sequence encodes CASSRTGNSGNTIYF.

The chain is built from TRBV29-1 and TRBJ1-2; 10 nucleotides match TRBD1. The CDR3 has 14 residues. V dropped 4 bases and J dropped 0; count of bases not matched to a gene: 2. Germline values: CDR1 SQVTM, CDR2 ANQGSEA. Written as DNA, the CDR3 is TGCAGCGTTGTGGACAGGGGGGCTAACTATGGCTACACCTTC. It translates to CSVVDRGANYGYTF.

The chain joins TRBV25-1 to TRBJ1-1; TRBD1 is a possible D gene (6 bases). This CDR3 is 14 amino acids long. Germline assignment: CDR1 MGHDK and CDR2 SYGVNS. The V gene lost 1 base and the J gene lost 10 bases, with 16 bases spanning the gap. Here the CDR3 DNA reads TGTGCCAGCAGTGAATTAACGGCAGGGGTGAGAGCTTTCTTT. It is translated as CASSELTAGVRAFF.

J is TRBJ2-5 and V is TRBV5-1; 15 bases line up with TRBD2. Germline V gene sequence: CDR1 SGHRS, CDR2 YFSETQ. With 0 bases clipped from V and 0 bases from J, the junction kept 3 bases outside the gene matches. The CDR3 runs 18 residues. The CDR3: CASSLAGLAGGYQETQYF. The CDR3 DNA reads as TGCGCCAGCAGCTTGGCTGGACTAGCGGGGGGGTACCAAGAGACCCAGTACTTC.

In this sample, this clone turned up once. V is TRBV5-1 and J is TRBJ2-1; TRBD2 is a possible D gene (6 bases). Trimming took 6 bases from V and 0 from J, leaving 10 bases between them. This CDR3 spans 14 amino acids. From germline, CDR1 is SGHRS and CDR2 YFSETQ. Written as DNA, the CDR3 is TGCGCCAGCACTAGCGTTTTCTCCTACAATGAGCAGTTCTTC. It codes for CASTSVFSYNEQFF.

This CDR3 reads CASSAHGSLNQPQHF. DNA for the CDR3: TGTGCCAGCAGCGCCCACGGGAGTCTCAATCAGCCCCAGCATTTT. This chain uses TRBV7-2 with TRBJ1-5; D is uncertain. From germline, CDR1 is SGHTA and CDR2 FQGNSA. The CDR3 sequence is 15 residues long. V was pared by 5 bases and J by 3 bases, with 14 bases between.

The V gene is TRBV6-1, the J gene TRBJ1-1; TRBD1 might be the D (5 bases). The CDR3 is made up of 16 amino acids. Trimming took 3 bases from V and 8 from J, leaving 22 bases between them. The germline V gene encodes CDR1 MNHNS and CDR2 SASEGT. Here the CDR3 reads CASSDNQARAKIEAFF. CDR3 coding DNA: TGTGCCAGCAGTGACAACCAGGCCAGGGCTAAAATCGAAGCTTTCTTT.